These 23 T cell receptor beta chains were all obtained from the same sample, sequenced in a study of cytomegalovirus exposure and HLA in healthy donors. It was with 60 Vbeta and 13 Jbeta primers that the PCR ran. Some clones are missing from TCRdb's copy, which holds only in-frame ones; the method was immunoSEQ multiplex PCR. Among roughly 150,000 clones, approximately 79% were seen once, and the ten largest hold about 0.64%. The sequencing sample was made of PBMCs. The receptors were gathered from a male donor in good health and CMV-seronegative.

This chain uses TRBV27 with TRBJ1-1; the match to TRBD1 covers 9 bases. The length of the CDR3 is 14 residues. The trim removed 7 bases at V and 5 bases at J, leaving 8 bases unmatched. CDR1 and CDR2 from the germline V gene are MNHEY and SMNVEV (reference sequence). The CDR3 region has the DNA TGTGCCAGCAATTGGGGGACAGGGAGTACTGAAGCTTTCTTT. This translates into CASNWGTGSTEAFF.

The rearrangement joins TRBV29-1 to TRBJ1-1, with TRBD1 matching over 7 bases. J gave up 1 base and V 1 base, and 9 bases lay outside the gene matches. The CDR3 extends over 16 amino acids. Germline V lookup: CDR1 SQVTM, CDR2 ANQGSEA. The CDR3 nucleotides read TGCAGCGTTGAAGGGGGAGACAGGGTGAAGAACACTGAAGCTTTCTTT. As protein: CSVEGGDRVKNTEAFF.

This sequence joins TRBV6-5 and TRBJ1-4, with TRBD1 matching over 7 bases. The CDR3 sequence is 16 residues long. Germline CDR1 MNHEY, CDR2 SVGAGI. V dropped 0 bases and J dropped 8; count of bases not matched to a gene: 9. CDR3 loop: CASSYSSTGVGEKLFF. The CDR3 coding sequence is TGTGCCAGCAGTTACTCGAGTACAGGGGTGGGGGAAAAACTGTTTTTT.

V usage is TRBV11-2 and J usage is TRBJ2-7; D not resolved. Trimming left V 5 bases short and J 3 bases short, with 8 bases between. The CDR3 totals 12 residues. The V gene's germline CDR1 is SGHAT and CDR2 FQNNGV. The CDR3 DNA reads TGTGCCAGCAGCCATAACAGCTACGAGCAGTACTTC. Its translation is CASSHNSYEQYF.

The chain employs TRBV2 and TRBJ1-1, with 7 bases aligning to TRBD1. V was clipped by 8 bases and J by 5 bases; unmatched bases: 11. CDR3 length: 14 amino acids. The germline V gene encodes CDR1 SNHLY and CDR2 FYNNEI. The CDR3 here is CASQETGVGTEAFF. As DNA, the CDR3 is TGTGCCAGCCAAGAAACAGGGGTGGGTACTGAAGCTTTCTTT.

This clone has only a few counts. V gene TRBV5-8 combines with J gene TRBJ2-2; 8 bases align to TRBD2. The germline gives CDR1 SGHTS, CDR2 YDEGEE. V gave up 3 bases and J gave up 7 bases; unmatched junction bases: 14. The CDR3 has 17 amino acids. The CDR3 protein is CASSSATAGGPIGELFF. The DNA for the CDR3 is TGTGCCAGCAGCTCCGCGACGGCGGGGGGTCCCATCGGGGAGCTGTTTTTT.

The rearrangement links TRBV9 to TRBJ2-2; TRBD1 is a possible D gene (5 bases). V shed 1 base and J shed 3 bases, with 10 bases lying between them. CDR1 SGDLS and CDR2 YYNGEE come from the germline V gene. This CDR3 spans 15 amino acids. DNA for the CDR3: TGTGCCAGCAGCGTACAGGGTTGGGACACCGGGGAGCTGTTTTTT. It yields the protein CASSVQGWDTGELFF.

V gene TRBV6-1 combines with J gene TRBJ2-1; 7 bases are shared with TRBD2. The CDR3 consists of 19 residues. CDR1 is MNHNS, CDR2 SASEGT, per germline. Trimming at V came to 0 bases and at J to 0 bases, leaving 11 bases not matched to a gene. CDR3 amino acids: CASSEAPRLAGPSYNEQFF. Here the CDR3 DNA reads TGTGCCAGCAGTGAAGCCCCCCGTTTAGCGGGCCCCTCCTACAATGAGCAGTTCTTC.

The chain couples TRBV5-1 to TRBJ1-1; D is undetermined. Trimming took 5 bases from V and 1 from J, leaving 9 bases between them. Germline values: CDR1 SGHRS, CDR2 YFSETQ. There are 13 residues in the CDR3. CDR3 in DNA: TGCGCCAGCAGGATTGAGGGGAACACTGAAGCTTTCTTT. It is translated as CASRIEGNTEAFF.

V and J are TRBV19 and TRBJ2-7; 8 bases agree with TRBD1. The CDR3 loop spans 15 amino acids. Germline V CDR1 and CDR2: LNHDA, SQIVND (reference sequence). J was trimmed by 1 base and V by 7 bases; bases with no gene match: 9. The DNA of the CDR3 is TGTGCCAGTACCTCACTCGGACAGGGTTCCTACGAGCAGTACTTC. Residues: CASTSLGQGSYEQYF.

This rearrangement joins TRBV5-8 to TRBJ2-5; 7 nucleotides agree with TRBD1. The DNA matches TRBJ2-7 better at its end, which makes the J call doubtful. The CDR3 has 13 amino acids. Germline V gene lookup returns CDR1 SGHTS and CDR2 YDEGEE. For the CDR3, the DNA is TGTGCCAGCAGCTCCGGGACAGCCTACGAGCAGTACTTC. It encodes CASSSGTAYEQYF.

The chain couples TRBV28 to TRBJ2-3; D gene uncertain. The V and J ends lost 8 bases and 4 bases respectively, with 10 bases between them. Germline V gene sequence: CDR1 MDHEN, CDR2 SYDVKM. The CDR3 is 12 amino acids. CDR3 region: CASGRSADTQYF. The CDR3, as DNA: TGTGCCAGCGGGCGTAGTGCAGATACGCAGTATTTT.

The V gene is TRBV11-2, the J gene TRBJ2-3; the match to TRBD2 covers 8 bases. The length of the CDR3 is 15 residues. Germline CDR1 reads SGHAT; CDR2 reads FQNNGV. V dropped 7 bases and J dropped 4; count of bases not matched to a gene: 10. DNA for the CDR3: TGTGCCAGCACCCCGGGTAGCGGGATCTCAGATACGCAGTATTTT. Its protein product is CASTPGSGISDTQYF.

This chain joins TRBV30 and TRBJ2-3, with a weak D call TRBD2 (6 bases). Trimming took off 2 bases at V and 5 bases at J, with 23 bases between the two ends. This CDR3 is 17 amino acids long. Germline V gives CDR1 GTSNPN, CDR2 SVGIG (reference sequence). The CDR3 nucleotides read TGTGCCTGGAGTCCTGGGCACGCGGGACTCGGTGTAGATACGCAGTATTTT. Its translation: CAWSPGHAGLGVDTQYF.

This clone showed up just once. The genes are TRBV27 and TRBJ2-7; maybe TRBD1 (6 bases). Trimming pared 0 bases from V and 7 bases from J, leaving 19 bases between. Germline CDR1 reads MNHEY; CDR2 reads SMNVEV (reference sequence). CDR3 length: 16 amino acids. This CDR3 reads CASSLSDSAYGLEQYF. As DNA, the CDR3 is TGTGCCAGCAGTTTATCGGACAGTGCCTATGGTTTGGAGCAGTACTTC.

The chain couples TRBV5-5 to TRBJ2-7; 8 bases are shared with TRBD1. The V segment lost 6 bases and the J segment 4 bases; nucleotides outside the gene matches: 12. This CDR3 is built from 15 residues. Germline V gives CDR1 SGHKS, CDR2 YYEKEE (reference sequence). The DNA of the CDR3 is TGTGCCAGCAACCCTCCCGGGACAGGTCATTACGAGCAGTACTTC. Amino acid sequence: CASNPPGTGHYEQYF.

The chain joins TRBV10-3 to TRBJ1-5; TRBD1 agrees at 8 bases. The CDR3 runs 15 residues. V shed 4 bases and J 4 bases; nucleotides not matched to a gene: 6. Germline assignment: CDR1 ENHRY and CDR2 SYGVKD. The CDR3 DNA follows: TGTGCCATCAGTGTCGCGACAGGGGTGAATCAGCCCCAGCATTTT. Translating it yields CAISVATGVNQPQHF.

The CDR3 spells CASSVAALTTDTQYF. The CDR3 nucleotides read TGTGCCAGCAGCGTAGCCGCACTGACTACAGATACGCAGTATTTT. The genes are TRBV9 and TRBJ2-3, with D hard to call. CDR3 size: 15 residues. From germline, CDR1 is SGDLS and CDR2 YYNGEE. Trimming pared 0 bases from V and 3 bases from J, leaving 11 bases between.

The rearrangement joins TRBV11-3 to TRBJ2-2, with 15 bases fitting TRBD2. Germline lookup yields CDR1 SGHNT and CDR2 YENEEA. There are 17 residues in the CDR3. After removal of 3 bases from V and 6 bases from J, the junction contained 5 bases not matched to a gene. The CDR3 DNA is TGTGCCAGCAGCTTCGGACTAGCGGGGGGGCAATCCGGGGAGCTGTTTTTT. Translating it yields CASSFGLAGGQSGELFF.

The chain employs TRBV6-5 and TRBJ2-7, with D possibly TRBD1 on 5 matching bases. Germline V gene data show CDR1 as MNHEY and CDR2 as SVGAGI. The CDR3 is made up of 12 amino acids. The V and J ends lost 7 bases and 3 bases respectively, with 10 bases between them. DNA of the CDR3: TGTGCCAGCAAAGGGGTAAGCTACGAGCAGTACTTC. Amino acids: CASKGVSYEQYF.

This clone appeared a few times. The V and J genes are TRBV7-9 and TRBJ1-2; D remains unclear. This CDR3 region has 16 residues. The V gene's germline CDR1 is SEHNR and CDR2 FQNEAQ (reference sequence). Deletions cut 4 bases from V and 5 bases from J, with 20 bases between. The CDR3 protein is CASSSGEQVPLYGYTF. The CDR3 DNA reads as TGTGCCAGCAGCTCCGGGGAGCAGGTCCCACTTTATGGCTACACCTTC.

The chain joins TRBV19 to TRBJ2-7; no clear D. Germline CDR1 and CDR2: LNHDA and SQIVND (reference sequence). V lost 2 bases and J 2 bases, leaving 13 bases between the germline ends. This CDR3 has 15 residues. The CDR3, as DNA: TGTGCCAGTAGTATATCGGTGGGCCAGGCCTACGAGCAGTACTTC. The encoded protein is CASSISVGQAYEQYF.

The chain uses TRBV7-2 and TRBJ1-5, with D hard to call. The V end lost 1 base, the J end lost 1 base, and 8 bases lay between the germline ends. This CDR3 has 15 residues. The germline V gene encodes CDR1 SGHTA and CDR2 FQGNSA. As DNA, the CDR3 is TGTGCCAGCAGCTTAGTCGGTGCCAGCAATCAGCCCCAGCATTTT. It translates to CASSLVGASNQPQHF. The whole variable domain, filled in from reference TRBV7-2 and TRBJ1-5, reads GAGVSQSPSNKVTEKGKDVELRCDPISGHTALYWYRQSLGQGLEFLIYFQGNSAPDKSGLPSDRFSAERTGGSVSTLTIQRTQQEDSAVYLCASSLVGASNQPQHFGDGTRLSIL.